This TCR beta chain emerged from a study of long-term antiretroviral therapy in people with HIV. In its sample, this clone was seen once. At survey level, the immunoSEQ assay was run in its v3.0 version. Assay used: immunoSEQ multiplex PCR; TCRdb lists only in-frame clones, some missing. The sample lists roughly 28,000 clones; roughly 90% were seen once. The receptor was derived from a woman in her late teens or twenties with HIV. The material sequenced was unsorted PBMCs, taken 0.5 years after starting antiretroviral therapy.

The chain's CDR3 is CAISENYLPSYEQYF. The CDR3 DNA reads as TGTGCCATCAGTGAAAACTACCTACCTTCCTACGAGCAGTACTTC. The V call is TRBV10-3, the J call TRBJ2-7; D is ambiguous. The CDR3 spans 15 residues. The ends were cut back, 3 bases at V and 1 base at J, with 13 bases in the middle. CDR1 and CDR2 from the germline V gene are ENHRY and SYGVKD.